The 22 T cell receptor beta chains reported below all come from one sample, sequenced in a study of OX40 agonist ivuxolimab in advanced cancers. This table comes from immunoSEQ multiplex PCR, and its TCRdb copy is limited to in-frame clones, with some not included. Of 77,000 or so clones listed, about 92% were seen once; the top ten hold roughly 9.7%. The source was CD4+ or CD8+ T cells sorted from blood, collected in a trial of the OX40 agonist ivuxolimab. The receptors originated from an adult with an advanced solid tumor such as melanoma, head and neck, liver or kidney cancer.

The chain combines TRBV4-3 with TRBJ2-2; D unresolved. Trimming pared 0 bases from V and 1 base from J, leaving 12 bases between. The CDR3 contains 17 residues. CDR1 LGHNA and CDR2 YSLEER come from the germline V gene. CDR3 sequence (DNA): TGCGCCAGCAGCCAAGATTGGCGCGTGGAGAACACCGGGGAGCTGTTTTTT. It encodes CASSQDWRVENTGELFF.

The rearrangement uses TRBV7-9 and TRBJ2-7; either TRBD1 or TRBD2 may supply D (6 bases each). Germline loops: CDR1 SEHNR, CDR2 FQNEAQ (reference sequence). V gave up 0 bases and J gave up 2 bases, with 14 bases separating them. The length of the CDR3 is 16 residues. CDR3: CASSLAGGRIPYEQYF. DNA of the CDR3: TGTGCCAGCAGCTTAGCTGGGGGGCGCATCCCCTACGAGCAGTACTTC.

This clone has a handful of counts. The rearrangement links TRBV11-3 to TRBJ1-1, with 8 bases fitting TRBD1. The V gene's germline CDR1 is SGHNT and CDR2 YENEEA. The CDR3 is 10 residues long. Trimming cost V 11 bases and J 11 bases; bases outside gene matches: 7. The CDR3 loop reads CAPEGDRAFF. The CDR3, as DNA: TGTGCCCCCGAGGGGGACAGGGCTTTCTTT. Full variable domain (outside the CDR3, taken from reference TRBV11-3 and TRBJ1-1): EAGVVQSPRYKIIEKKQPVAFWCNPISGHNTLYWYLQNLGQGPELLIRYENEEAVDDSQLPKDRFSAERLKGVDSTLKIQPAELGDSAVYLCAPEGDRAFFGQGTRLTVV.

CDR3: CASSLQVGYEQYF. CDR3 sequence (DNA): TGTGCCAGCAGCTTACAGGTAGGCTACGAGCAGTACTTC. The chain has TRBV5-6 and TRBJ2-7; tentatively, D is TRBD1 (5 bases). The V end was cut by 2 bases, the J end by 3 bases, with 9 bases between. CDR1 and CDR2 from the germline V gene are SGHDT and YYEEEE. CDR3 length: 13 amino acids.

V and J are TRBV4-1 and TRBJ1-5; tentatively, D is TRBD1 (5 bases). Deletions cut 3 bases from V and 2 bases from J, with 14 bases between. From germline, CDR1 is MGHRA and CDR2 YSYEKL. The CDR3 is made up of 16 amino acids. CDR3 region: CASSQSGAGGNQPQHF. CDR3 DNA: TGCGCCAGCAGCCAGTCCGGGGCGGGGGGCAATCAGCCCCAGCATTTT.

There are a few counts of this clone. The genes are TRBV5-6 and TRBJ2-7; D is undetermined. This CDR3 region has 12 residues. V lost 0 bases and J lost 0, with 1 base in between. The germline gives CDR1 SGHDT, CDR2 YYEEEE. CDR3 loop: CASSLVSYEQYF. CDR3 bases: TGTGCCAGCAGCTTGGTCTCCTACGAGCAGTACTTC.

This chain joins TRBV7-9 and TRBJ2-1; D unclear. Deletions cut 5 bases from V and 6 bases from J, with 8 bases between. This CDR3 contains 12 residues. Germline lookup yields CDR1 SEHNR and CDR2 FQNEAQ (reference sequence). CDR3 DNA: TGTGCCAGCAGCGCCCAAGGCAATGAGCAGTTCTTC. Translated, it gives CASSAQGNEQFF.

The J gene is TRBJ2-1, the V gene TRBV7-6, with 9 bases matching TRBD1. V was pared by 7 bases and J by 4 bases, with 11 bases of the junction left unmatched. Germline V CDR1 and CDR2: SGHVS, FNYEAQ. The CDR3 runs to 16 residues. CDR3 sequence (DNA): TGTGCCAGCACCCTTAAGGCGGGACAGGGTTACAATGAGCAGTTCTTC. It translates to CASTLKAGQGYNEQFF. The variable domain in full, completed from reference TRBV7-6 and TRBJ2-1, reads GAGVSQSPRYKVTKRGQDVALRCDPISGHVSLYWYRQALGQGPEFLTYFNYEAQQDKSGLPNDRFSAERPEGSISTLTIQRTEQRDSAMYRCASTLKAGQGYNEQFFGPGTRLTVL.

This clone was seen a handful of times. The chain has TRBV11-3 and TRBJ2-3; 7 nucleotides match TRBD1. The CDR3 totals 13 residues. The V and J ends lost 6 bases and 4 bases, in that order; junction bases with no gene match: 4. Germline lookup yields CDR1 SGHNT and CDR2 YENEEA. The CDR3 DNA sequence: TGTGCCAGCAGTAAAACAGGGGCAGATACGCAGTATTTT. It is translated as CASSKTGADTQYF.

V is TRBV6-5 and J is TRBJ2-1; D gene ambiguous. V shed 5 bases and J shed 4 bases, with 9 bases lying between them. This CDR3 comprises 13 residues. From germline, CDR1 is MNHEY and CDR2 SVGAGI. CDR3 bases: TGTGCCAGCAGTCCCTACCAGTACAATGAGCAGTTCTTC. Translation gives CASSPYQYNEQFF.

The chain employs TRBV7-8 and TRBJ1-5; possibly TRBD1 for D (6 bases). The germline V gene encodes CDR1 SGHVS and CDR2 FQNEAQ. The CDR3 runs 15 residues. Deletions cut 1 base from V and 6 bases from J, with 13 bases between. CDR3 amino acids: CASSLESGVVQPQHF. Here the CDR3 DNA reads TGTGCCAGCAGCTTAGAGTCAGGGGTAGTTCAGCCCCAGCATTTT. Combining the CDR3 with reference TRBV7-8 and TRBJ1-5 gives the whole variable domain GAGVSQSPRYKVAKRGQDVALRCDPISGHVSLFWYQQALGQGPEFLTYFQNEAQLDKSGLPSDRFFAERPEGSVSTLKIQRTQQEDSAVYLCASSLESGVVQPQHFGDGTRLSIL.

The chain carries TRBV19 and TRBJ1-1; D ambiguous. Germline CDR1 reads LNHDA; CDR2 reads SQIVND (reference sequence). This CDR3 has 13 amino acids. With 7 bases removed from V and 1 base from J, the gap between germline ends came to 10 bases. CDR3 loop: CASIDAWNTEAFF. The CDR3 DNA reads as TGTGCCAGTATCGACGCGTGGAACACTGAAGCTTTCTTT. The variable domain in full, completed from reference TRBV19 and TRBJ1-1, reads DGGITQSPKYLFRKEGQNVTLSCEQNLNHDAMYWYRQDPGQGLRLIYYSQIVNDFQKGDIAEGYSVSREKKESFPLTVTSAQKNPTAFYLCASIDAWNTEAFFGQGTRLTVV.

The J gene is TRBJ2-3, the V gene TRBV19, with 12 positions matching TRBD2. Per the germline V gene, CDR1 is LNHDA and CDR2 is SQIVND (reference sequence). This CDR3 has 16 residues. V was clipped by 4 bases and J by 1 base; unmatched bases: 3. In DNA form, the CDR3 reads TGTGCCAGTAGTACTAGCGGGGGGGCCGGCACAGATACGCAGTATTTT. Protein: CASSTSGGAGTDTQYF.

The J gene is TRBJ2-7, the V gene TRBV19, with 11 bases matching TRBD2. J gave up 3 bases and V 3 bases, and 4 bases lay outside the gene matches. The CDR3 is 15 residues long. CDR1 and CDR2 from the germline V gene are LNHDA and SQIVND (reference sequence). The CDR3 region is CASSIGTSGNYEQYF. The CDR3 DNA reads as TGTGCCAGTAGTATCGGGACTAGCGGTAACTACGAGCAGTACTTC. The variable domain in full, completed from reference TRBV19 and TRBJ2-7, reads DGGITQSPKYLFRKEGQNVTLSCEQNLNHDAMYWYRQDPGQGLRLIYYSQIVNDFQKGDIAEGYSVSREKKESFPLTVTSAQKNPTAFYLCASSIGTSGNYEQYFGPGTRLTVT.

DNA of the CDR3: TGTGCCAGCGGTTTCTACGGGCAGGCCGATCCTAATGAAAAACTGTTTTTT. Amino acid sequence: CASGFYGQADPNEKLFF. The rearrangement joins TRBV9 to TRBJ1-4; D is unclear. Germline CDR1 and CDR2: SGDLS and YYNGEE. Trimming stripped 7 bases from V and 3 bases from J, with 22 bases between. The CDR3 runs to 17 residues.

J is TRBJ2-7 and V is TRBV6-1, with a possible D match to TRBD1 (6 bases). The CDR3 spans 13 residues. CDR1 and CDR2 (germline): MNHNS, SASEGT. Trimming pared 11 bases from V and 0 bases from J, leaving 14 bases between. The CDR3 DNA reads TGTGCCCTCAGGGGAGCGAACTCCTACGAGCAGTACTTC. Its protein product is CALRGANSYEQYF.

In its sample, this clone was seen once. V is TRBV9 and J is TRBJ1-3; the D is unclear. Between the trimmed V and J ends, which lost 0 bases and 2 bases, there was a span of 9 bases. Germline CDR1 SGDLS, CDR2 YYNGEE. This CDR3 contains 15 residues. CDR3 sequence reads: CASSVDRTTGNTIYF. The CDR3 DNA follows: TGTGCCAGCAGCGTAGACCGGACTACTGGAAACACCATATATTTT. The entire variable domain, with the rest obtained from reference TRBV9 and TRBJ1-3, is as follows: DSGVTQTPKHLITATGQRVTLRCSPRSGDLSVYWYQQSLDQGLQFLIQYYNGEERAKGNILERFSAQQFPDLHSELNLSSLELGDSALYFCASSVDRTTGNTIYFGEGSWLTVV.

The chain recombines TRBV2 with TRBJ1-1; D is unresolved. CDR3 length equals 13 residues. V was clipped by 4 bases and J by 9 bases, with 15 bases between them. CDR1 is SNHLY and CDR2 is FYNNEI in the germline V gene. The CDR3 reads CASSVTAGKQAFF. In DNA form, the CDR3 reads TGTGCCAGCAGTGTCACTGCGGGGAAACAAGCTTTCTTT.

V usage is TRBV5-4 and J usage is TRBJ2-1; no reliable D call. V dropped 0 bases and J dropped 7 bases, with 8 bases sitting between them. This CDR3 is 13 amino acids long. Looked up from germline, CDR1 is SGHNT and CDR2 is YYREEE (reference sequence). Here the CDR3 DNA reads TGTGCCAGCAGCTTGGCCGGGCAAAATGAGCAGTTCTTC. It yields the protein CASSLAGQNEQFF.

The chain carries TRBV7-6 and TRBJ1-4, with D hard to call. Germline V gene sequence: CDR1 SGHVS, CDR2 FNYEAQ. The CDR3 covers 14 residues. V was cut by 4 bases and J by 4 bases, with 10 bases left in between. Here the CDR3 DNA reads TGTGCCAGCAGCTCCGGCGGGATTAATGAAAAACTGTTTTTT. Encoded protein: CASSSGGINEKLFF.

In its sample, this clone was seen a few times. CDR3 nucleotides: TGTGCCAGCAGCTTAACTGGAAACACCATATATTTT. This codes for CASSLTGNTIYF. The chain is built from TRBV13 and TRBJ1-3; the D is unclear. This CDR3 has 12 residues. Looked up from germline, CDR1 is PRHDT and CDR2 is FYEKMQ (reference sequence). V was clipped by 2 bases and J by 2 bases, with 1 base between them. The full variable domain, completed using reference TRBV13 and TRBJ1-3, is AAGVIQSPRHLIKEKRETATLKCYPIPRHDTVYWYQQGPGQDPQFLISFYEKMQSDKGSIPDRFSAQQFSDYHSELNMSSLELGDSALYFCASSLTGNTIYFGEGSWLTVV.

The chain has TRBV9 and TRBJ1-1; TRBD1 is a possible D gene (6 bases). The germline V and J ends were trimmed by 0 bases and 0 bases, with 12 bases remaining between them. The CDR3 is 16 residues long. Germline V gene data show CDR1 as SGDLS and CDR2 as YYNGEE. The CDR3 protein is CASSVEDRSMNTEAFF. The DNA of the CDR3 is TGTGCCAGCAGCGTAGAGGACAGAAGCATGAACACTGAAGCTTTCTTT.